The 16 T cell receptor beta chains given below trace back to one sample, sequenced in a study of radiotherapy plus CTLA-4 blockade in lung cancer. This table comes from immunoSEQ multiplex PCR, and its TCRdb copy is limited to in-frame clones, with some not included. The sample lists tens of thousands of clones; about 90% were seen once. This material consisted of peripheral blood, taken from a patient treated with radiotherapy plus ipilimumab. The receptors stem from a human donor with non-small cell lung cancer who had a partial response to radiotherapy plus ipilimumab.

This chain uses TRBV5-1 with TRBJ1-4; TRBD1 matches 7 bases. Germline CDR1 SGHRS, CDR2 YFSETQ. The CDR3 has 15 residues. With V trimmed by 3 bases and J by 8 bases, 10 bases remained unmatched. This chain's CDR3 is CASSSLRGGEEKLFF. The CDR3 DNA follows: TGCGCCAGCAGCTCCTTGCGAGGGGGCGAGGAAAAACTGTTTTTT.

The chain employs TRBV21-1 and TRBJ2-7; the table's D call of TRBD2 was not tested on the DNA. TRBV21-1 constitutes a pseudogene. This CDR3 is 17 amino acids long. The CDR3 protein is CASTLTSGRRPTYEQYV. The CDR3 nucleotides are TGTGCCAGCACCCTGACTAGCGGGAGACGCCCCACTTACGAGCAGTACGTC.

Written as DNA, the CDR3 is TGTGCCATCAGTGAGGGGACAGGGAGATACGAGCAGTACTTC. Translation gives CAISEGTGRYEQYF. The chain joins TRBV10-3 to TRBJ2-7; the match to TRBD1 covers 9 bases. V lost 2 bases, J lost 4 bases, and 3 bases stayed unmatched. This CDR3 has 14 residues. CDR1 ENHRY and CDR2 SYGVKD come from the germline V gene.

The chain recombines TRBV29-1 with TRBJ2-3; no clear D gene. Germline V gene data show CDR1 as SQVTM and CDR2 as ANQGSEA. The germline V and J ends were trimmed by 5 bases and 2 bases, with 8 bases remaining between them. The CDR3 extends over 12 amino acids. The CDR3 is CSVKPNTDTQYF. DNA for the CDR3: TGCAGCGTTAAGCCCAACACAGATACGCAGTATTTT.

The chain recombines TRBV4-1 with TRBJ1-4; D unresolved. Trimming pared 0 bases from V and 4 bases from J, leaving 15 bases between. The CDR3 extends over 17 amino acids. Germline CDR1 reads MGHRA; CDR2 reads YSYEKL. Here the CDR3 DNA reads TGCGCCAGCAGCCAAGACCCGTTAACCAGTAATAATGAAAAACTGTTTTTT. Translation gives CASSQDPLTSNNEKLFF.

The chain carries TRBV14 and TRBJ2-2; D is unresolved. Trimming removed 1 base at V and 1 base at J, with 4 bases between. Germline V lookup: CDR1 SGHDN, CDR2 FVKESK. This CDR3 region has 14 residues. The CDR3 sequence: CASSQAGNTGELFF. The CDR3 DNA reads TGTGCCAGCAGCCAAGCAGGGAACACCGGGGAGCTGTTTTTT.

The chain is built from TRBV6-5 and TRBJ1-4; D is perhaps TRBD1 (5 bases). Germline lookup yields CDR1 MNHEY and CDR2 SVGAGI. The CDR3 loop spans 15 amino acids. V was shortened by 0 bases and J by 5 bases, with 10 bases between the two germline ends. CDR3 region: CASSYSGRGNEKLFF. The CDR3 DNA sequence: TGTGCCAGCAGTTACTCGGGGAGGGGCAATGAAAAACTGTTTTTT.

This clone was detected only a few times. The chain recombines TRBV6-1 with TRBJ1-1; possibly TRBD1 for D (6 bases). The germline V gene has CDR1 MNHNS and CDR2 SASEGT. This CDR3 is built from 12 residues. V shed 5 bases and J shed 7 bases, with 11 bases lying between them. Written as DNA, the CDR3 is TGTGCCAGCAGTACCCGACAGGTTGAAGCTTTCTTT. It is translated as CASSTRQVEAFF.

In the case of this clone: At one end, the junction sequence differs from germline, possibly due to a read error. The chain couples TRBV5-1 to TRBJ2-1, with D uncertain. The CDR3 consists of 14 residues. Germline V gives CDR1 SGHRS, CDR2 YFSETQ. In nucleotides, the CDR3 is TGCGCCAGCCGCCCCGGAGTGTCCTACAATGGGCAGTTCTTC. Its translation is CASRPGVSYNGQFF.

This chain uses TRBV7-3 with TRBJ2-1; 8 bases are a match to TRBD2. The V and J ends lost 3 bases and 5 bases, in that order; junction bases with no gene match: 9. CDR1 is SGHTA, CDR2 FQGTGA, per germline. The CDR3 runs to 16 residues. The CDR3: CASSFTSGGGDNEQFF. For the CDR3, the DNA is TGTGCCAGCAGCTTTACTAGCGGAGGGGGGGACAATGAGCAGTTCTTC.

The J gene is TRBJ2-5, the V gene TRBV9; 8 positions agree with TRBD1. Losses at the gene ends were 0 bases for V and 4 bases for J; bases not matched to a gene: 5. CDR3 size: 15 residues. Germline CDR1 reads SGDLS; CDR2 reads YYNGEE. The CDR3 protein is CASSVGADRGETQYF. DNA for the CDR3: TGTGCCAGCAGCGTAGGGGCAGACAGGGGAGAGACCCAGTACTTC.

The rearrangement uses TRBV2 and TRBJ2-5; 15 bases align to TRBD2. CDR3 length: 15 amino acids. V shed 10 bases, J shed 2 bases, and the junction held 5 bases outside the gene matches. The germline V gene has CDR1 SNHLY and CDR2 FYNNEI. For the CDR3, the DNA is TGTGCCATCCCTGGACTAGCGGGGGGGCAAGAGACCCAGTACTTC. Protein: CAIPGLAGGQETQYF.

The genes are TRBV5-6 and TRBJ2-7; D may be TRBD1 (5 bases). Trimming took off 2 bases at V and 3 bases at J, with 18 bases between the two ends. The CDR3 runs to 16 residues. Germline CDR1 SGHDT, CDR2 YYEEEE. CDR3 region: CASSLGASTGFYEQYF. The DNA of the CDR3 is TGTGCCAGCAGCTTAGGGGCGTCTACAGGATTCTACGAGCAGTACTTC.

This clone was seen more than once but under ten times. The chain is built from TRBV10-3 and TRBJ2-1, with D possibly being TRBD2 (10 bases). This CDR3 spans 20 amino acids. The V end lost 4 bases, the J end lost 0 bases, and 25 bases lay between the germline ends. Looked up from germline, CDR1 is ENHRY and CDR2 is SYGVKD. The CDR3 loop reads CAISGTGTGTSASSYNEQFF. DNA for the CDR3: TGTGCCATCAGTGGGACCGGGACAGGGACTAGCGCTAGCTCCTACAATGAGCAGTTCTTC.

The rearrangement joins TRBV30 to TRBJ1-3; D possibly corresponds to TRBD1 (6 bases). The V end was cut by 3 bases, the J end by 0 bases, with 6 bases between. This CDR3 has 13 amino acids. Per the germline V gene, CDR1 is GTSNPN and CDR2 is SVGIG (reference sequence). The CDR3 bases are TGTGCCTGGAGGACAGGCTCTGGAAACACCATATATTTT. Its translation is CAWRTGSGNTIYF.

This clone has just one count. The rearrangement links TRBV29-1 to TRBJ2-7; 8 bases map to TRBD2. V lost 7 bases and J lost 2; bases outside the gene matches: 16. Looked up from germline, CDR1 is SQVTM and CDR2 is ANQGSEA. This CDR3 has 16 residues. CDR3 sequence reads: CSATPAGARVAYEQYF. The CDR3 DNA reads TGCAGCGCCACCCCAGCGGGGGCCCGAGTCGCCTACGAGCAGTACTTC.